The present T cell receptor (beta chain) was sequenced within a study of OX40 agonist ivuxolimab in advanced cancers. Study at large: One patient with hepatocellular carcinoma and two with cutaneous melanoma, three in all, had partial responses. Broader study findings: There were also nonresponders showing low normalized T-cell clonal expansion. Blood T cells, both CD4+ and CD8+, expanded clonally by week 6 at 0.1 to 3.0 mg/kg.

Profiling relied on immunoSEQ multiplex PCR, and the TCRdb table lists in-frame clones only, not all of them. Here the sample spans roughly 72,000 clones, about 85% being singletons. Of note for this clone: Its antigen remains unknown.

Autoimmune disease history or systemic immunosuppression disqualified patients. This sample comprised CD4+ or CD8+ T cells sorted from blood, obtained in a trial of the OX40 agonist ivuxolimab. This clonotype was sampled from an adult with an advanced solid tumor such as melanoma, head and neck, liver or kidney cancer.

CDR3 region: CASSLVMVQGNQPQHF. CDR3 nucleotides: TGCGCCAGCAGCCTCGTCATGGTGCAGGGCAATCAGCCCCAGCATTTT. This chain links TRBV4-1 with TRBJ1-5; the D is unclear. There are 16 residues in the CDR3. Germline CDR1 is MGHRA and CDR2 is YSYEKL. With 4 bases removed from V and 2 bases from J, the gap between germline ends came to 15 bases.